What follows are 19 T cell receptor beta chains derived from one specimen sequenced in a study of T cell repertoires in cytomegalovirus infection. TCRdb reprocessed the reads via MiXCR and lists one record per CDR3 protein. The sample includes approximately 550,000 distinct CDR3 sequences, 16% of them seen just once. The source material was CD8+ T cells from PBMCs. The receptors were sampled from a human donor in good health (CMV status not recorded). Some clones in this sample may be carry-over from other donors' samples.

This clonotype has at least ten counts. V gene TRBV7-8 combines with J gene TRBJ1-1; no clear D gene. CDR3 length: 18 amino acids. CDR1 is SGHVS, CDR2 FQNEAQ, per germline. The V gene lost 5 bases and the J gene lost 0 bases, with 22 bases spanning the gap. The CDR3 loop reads CASSRRDGYLFMNTEAFF. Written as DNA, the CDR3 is TGTGCCAGCAGCCGACGCGACGGCTATCTTTTCATGAACACTGAAGCTTTCTTT. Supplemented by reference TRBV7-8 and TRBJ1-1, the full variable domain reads GAGVSQSPRYKVAKRGQDVALRCDPISGHVSLFWYQQALGQGPEFLTYFQNEAQLDKSGLPSDRFFAERPEGSVSTLKIQRTQQEDSAVYLCASSRRDGYLFMNTEAFFGQGTRLTVV.

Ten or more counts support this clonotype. The CDR3 protein is CASSLAGRAYEQYF. CDR3 nucleotides: TGTGCCAGCAGCTTAGCGGGCCGAGCCTACGAGCAGTACTTC. The rearrangement links TRBV11-2 to TRBJ2-7; D unclear. This CDR3 is built from 14 residues. V gave up 1 base and J gave up 2 bases, with 9 bases separating them. Germline CDR1 reads SGHAT; CDR2 reads FQNNGV.

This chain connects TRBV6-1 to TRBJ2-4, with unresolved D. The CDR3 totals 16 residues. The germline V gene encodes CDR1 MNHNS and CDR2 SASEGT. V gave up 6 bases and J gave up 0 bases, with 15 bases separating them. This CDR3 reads CASRGLNTLAKNIQYF. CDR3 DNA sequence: TGTGCCAGCAGGGGCTTAAATACACTAGCCAAAAACATTCAGTACTTC.

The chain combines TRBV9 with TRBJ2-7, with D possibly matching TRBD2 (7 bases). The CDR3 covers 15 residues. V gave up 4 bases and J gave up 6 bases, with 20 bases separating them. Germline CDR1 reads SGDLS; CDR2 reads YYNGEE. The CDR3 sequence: CASSSPGGRGGEQYF. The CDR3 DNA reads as TGTGCCAGCAGCTCGCCCGGGGGGCGGGGAGGCGAGCAGTACTTC. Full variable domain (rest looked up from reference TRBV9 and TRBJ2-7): DSGVTQTPKHLITATGQRVTLRCSPRSGDLSVYWYQQSLDQGLQFLIQYYNGEERAKGNILERFSAQQFPDLHSELNLSSLELGDSALYFCASSSPGGRGGEQYFGPGTRLTVT.

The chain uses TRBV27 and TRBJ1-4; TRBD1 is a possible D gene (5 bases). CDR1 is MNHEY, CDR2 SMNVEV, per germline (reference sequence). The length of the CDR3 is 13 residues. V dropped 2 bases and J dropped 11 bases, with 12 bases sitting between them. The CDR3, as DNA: TGTGCCAGCAGTTTAGGGTCGGGGGTTAAACTGTTTTTT. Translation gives CASSLGSGVKLFF.

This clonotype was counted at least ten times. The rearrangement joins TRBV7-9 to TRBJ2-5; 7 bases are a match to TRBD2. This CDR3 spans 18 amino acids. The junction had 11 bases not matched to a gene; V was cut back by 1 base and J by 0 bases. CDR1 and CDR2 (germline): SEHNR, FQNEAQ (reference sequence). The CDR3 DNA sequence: TGTGCCAGCAGCTTAGAGGAGCGGGGTGGAATGTACCAAGAGACCCAGTACTTC. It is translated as CASSLEERGGMYQETQYF.

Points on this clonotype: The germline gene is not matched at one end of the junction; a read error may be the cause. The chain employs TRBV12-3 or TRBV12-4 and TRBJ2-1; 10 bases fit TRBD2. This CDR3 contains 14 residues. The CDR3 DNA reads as TGTGCCAGGAGTTCTAGCGGGGGCTACAATGAGCAGTTCTTC. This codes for CARSSSGGYNEQFF.

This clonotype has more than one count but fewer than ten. CDR3: CASSPPSANEQFF. CDR3 sequence (DNA): TGTGCCAGCAGCCCTCCTAGCGCGAATGAGCAGTTCTTC. The V call is TRBV4-2, the J call TRBJ2-1; a possible D gene is TRBD2 (6 bases). The ends were cut back, 4 bases at V and 7 bases at J, with 11 bases in the middle. The CDR3 length is 13 residues. Looked up from germline, CDR1 is LGHNA and CDR2 is YNFKEQ.

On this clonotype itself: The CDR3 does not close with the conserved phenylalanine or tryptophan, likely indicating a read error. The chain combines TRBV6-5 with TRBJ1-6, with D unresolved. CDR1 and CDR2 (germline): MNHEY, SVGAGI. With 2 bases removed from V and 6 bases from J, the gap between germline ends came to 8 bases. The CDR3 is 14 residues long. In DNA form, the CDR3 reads TGTGCCAGCAGTTACGATGGAGTTAATTCACCCCTCCACATT. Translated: CASSYDGVNSPLHI.

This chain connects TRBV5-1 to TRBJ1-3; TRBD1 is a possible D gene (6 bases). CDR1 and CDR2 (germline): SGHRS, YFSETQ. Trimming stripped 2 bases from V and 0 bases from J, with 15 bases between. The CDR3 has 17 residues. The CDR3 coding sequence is TGCGCCAGCAGCTTTACTGTGGGACACAGCTCTGGAAACACCATATATTTT. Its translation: CASSFTVGHSSGNTIYF.

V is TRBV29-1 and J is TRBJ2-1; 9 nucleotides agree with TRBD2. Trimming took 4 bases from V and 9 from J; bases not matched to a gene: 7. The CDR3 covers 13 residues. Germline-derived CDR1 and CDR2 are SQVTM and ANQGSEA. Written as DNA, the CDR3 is TGCAGCGTTGTGGCGGGAGGGTCTTTTGAGCAGTTCTTC. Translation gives CSVVAGGSFEQFF.

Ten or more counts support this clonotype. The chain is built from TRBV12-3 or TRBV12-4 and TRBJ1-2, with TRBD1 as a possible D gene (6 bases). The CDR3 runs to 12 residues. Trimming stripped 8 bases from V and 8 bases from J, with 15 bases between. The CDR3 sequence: CASDGRGRGYTF. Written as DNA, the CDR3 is TGTGCCAGCGATGGGAGGGGGAGAGGCTACACCTTC.

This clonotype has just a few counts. The CDR3 DNA sequence: TGTGCCAGCAGCTTAGACGCCGGCCAGGGGGGCTCCTACGAGCAGTACTTC. It encodes CASSLDAGQGGSYEQYF. The chain links TRBV7-9 to TRBJ2-7, with TRBD1 as a possible D gene (7 bases). The germline V gene has CDR1 SEHNR and CDR2 FQNEAQ (reference sequence). Trimming took off 1 base at V and 0 bases at J, with 16 bases between the two ends. The CDR3 spans 17 residues.

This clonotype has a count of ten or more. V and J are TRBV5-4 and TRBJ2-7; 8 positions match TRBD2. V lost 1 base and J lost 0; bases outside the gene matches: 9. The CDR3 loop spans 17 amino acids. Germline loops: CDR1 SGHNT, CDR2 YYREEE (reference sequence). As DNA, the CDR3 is TGTGCCAGCAGCTTGAGGCGGGAGGCTCCGAGCTCCTACGAGCAGTACTTC. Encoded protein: CASSLRREAPSSYEQYF.

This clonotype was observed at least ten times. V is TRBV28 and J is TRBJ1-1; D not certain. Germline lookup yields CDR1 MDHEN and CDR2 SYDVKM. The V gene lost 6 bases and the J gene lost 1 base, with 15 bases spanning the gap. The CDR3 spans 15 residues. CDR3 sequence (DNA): TGTGCCAGCAGCTCCTTTCGGGAGGGGAACACTGAAGCTTTCTTT. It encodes CASSSFREGNTEAFF.

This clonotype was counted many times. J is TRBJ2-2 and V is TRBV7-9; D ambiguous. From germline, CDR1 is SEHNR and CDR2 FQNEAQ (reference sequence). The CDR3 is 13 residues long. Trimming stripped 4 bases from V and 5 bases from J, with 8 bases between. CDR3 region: CASSSGKTGELFF. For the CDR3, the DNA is TGTGCCAGCAGCTCCGGCAAGACCGGGGAGCTGTTTTTT.

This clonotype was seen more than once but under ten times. CDR3 sequence: CASSQDYLRSGGYYYEQYF. Written as DNA, the CDR3 is TGCGCCAGCAGCCAAGATTATTTAAGGAGCGGGGGGTACTACTACGAGCAGTACTTC. The gene calls are TRBV4-3 and TRBJ2-7, with 9 bases identical to TRBD2. V lost 0 bases and J lost 3; bases outside the gene matches: 15. CDR3 length equals 19 residues. Germline loops: CDR1 LGHNA, CDR2 YSLEER.

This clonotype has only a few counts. CDR3 loop: CASSKGLYYGYTF. The CDR3 bases are TGTGCCAGCAGCAAGGGGCTGTATTATGGCTACACCTTC. The gene calls are TRBV2 and TRBJ1-2; perhaps TRBD1 as D (5 bases). V dropped 6 bases and J dropped 5 bases, with 13 bases sitting between them. Per germline, CDR1 SNHLY and CDR2 FYNNEI. The CDR3 is 13 amino acids.

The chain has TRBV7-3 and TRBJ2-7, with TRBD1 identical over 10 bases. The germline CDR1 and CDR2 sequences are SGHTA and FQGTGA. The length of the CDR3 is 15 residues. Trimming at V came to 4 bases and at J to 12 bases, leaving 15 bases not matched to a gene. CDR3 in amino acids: CASSSLGTGAAETYF. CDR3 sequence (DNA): TGTGCCAGCAGCTCGTTGGGGACAGGGGCGGCCGAGACGTACTTC.